This T cell receptor beta chain emerged from a study of CD8+CD57+ T cells in acquired aplastic anemia. The CDR3 runs 15 residues. The V segment lost 5 bases and the J segment 4 bases; nucleotides outside the gene matches: 7. This clonotype has ten or more counts. CD8+CD57+ cell expansion, shown by flow cytometry, had occurred in the patients selected for sequencing. Genomic DNA served as template for TCR beta VDJ and CDR3 profiling. TCRdb redid the calling of the reads with MiXCR, one entry per CDR3 protein. The repertoire holds 130,000 or so distinct CDR3 sequences, 45% to 60% seen once, with around 27% in the top ten.

This clonotype originated in a human donor with aplastic anemia. The sample consisted of sorted CD4+, CD8+, or CD8+CD57+ T cells (not recorded which) from PBMCs. This chain joins TRBV12-3 or TRBV12-4 and TRBJ1-2, with 10 bases fitting TRBD1. CDR3 coding DNA: TGTGCCAGCAGTCCCTCCGGACAGGGGGTCTATGGCTACACCTTC. It translates to CASSPSGQGVYGYTF.